These 14 T cell receptor beta chains were sequenced from one sample in a study of blood T cell repertoires in COVID-19. Method: immunoSEQ multiplex PCR; TCRdb's copy keeps in-frame clones and lacks some. The sample carries a few hundred thousand clones, approximately 91% recorded once. The sample comprised PBMCs or T cells enriched from blood (not recorded which). The origin of the receptors is a woman aged 30 to 39 who had recovered from COVID-19.

V gene TRBV5-5 combines with J gene TRBJ1-6; possible D gene TRBD1, 6 bases. Trimming shortened V by 4 bases and J by 9 bases, and 23 bases separated the two germline ends. CDR1 is SGHKS and CDR2 is YYEKEE in the germline V gene (reference sequence). The CDR3 contains 17 residues. The CDR3 here is CASSLVSIGGVSSPLHF. CDR3 nucleotides: TGTGCCAGCAGCCTAGTGTCTATAGGGGGGGTCTCTTCACCCCTCCACTTT.

The genes are TRBV4-1 and TRBJ2-5; 8 positions agree with TRBD2. The CDR3 extends over 15 amino acids. With V trimmed by 5 bases and J by 2 bases, 7 bases remained unmatched. Germline V lookup: CDR1 MGHRA, CDR2 YSYEKL. The CDR3: CASSRVAGQQETQYF. The DNA for the CDR3 is TGCGCCAGCAGCAGGGTAGCGGGACAACAAGAGACCCAGTACTTC.

This chain links TRBV5-6 with TRBJ2-1, with TRBD2 matching 9 bases. CDR1 and CDR2 from the germline V gene are SGHDT and YYEEEE. CDR3 length equals 16 residues. Trimming removed 0 bases from V and 4 bases from J; junction bases left unmatched: 5. CDR3 coding DNA: TGTGCCAGCAGCTTGGGGGGTAGCGGGAGTTACAATGAGCAGTTCTTC. The encoded protein is CASSLGGSGSYNEQFF. Variable domain in full (rest from reference TRBV5-6 and TRBJ2-1): DAGVTQSPTHLIKTRGQQVTLRCSPKSGHDTVSWYQQALGQGPQFIFQYYEEEERQRGNFPDRFSGHQFPNYSSELNVNALLLGDSALYLCASSLGGSGSYNEQFFGPGTRLTVL.

The chain combines TRBV27 with TRBJ1-2, with TRBD1 matching 8 bases. J gave up 4 bases and V 6 bases, and 7 bases lay outside the gene matches. The CDR3 has 14 residues. CDR1 is MNHEY, CDR2 SMNVEV, per germline (reference sequence). CDR3 bases: TGTGCCAGCAGAGGGACAGGTAACATCTATGGCTACACCTTC. It encodes CASRGTGNIYGYTF.

The chain recombines TRBV2 with TRBJ2-3; 7 bases are a match to TRBD2. This CDR3 has 17 residues. Germline CDR1 reads SNHLY; CDR2 reads FYNNEI. V lost 6 bases, J lost 5 bases, and 17 bases stayed unmatched. This CDR3 is CASSVSSGQIIGDTQYF. The DNA of the CDR3 is TGTGCCAGCAGCGTTTCTAGCGGCCAAATCATAGGAGATACGCAGTATTTT.

This clone appeared once. The chain employs TRBV3-1 (or the pseudogene TRBV3-2) and TRBJ2-1; the D is unclear. V was pared by 3 bases and J by 7 bases, with 10 bases between. Germline values: CDR1 LGHDT, CDR2 YNNKEL (reference sequence). This CDR3 has 13 residues. CDR3 sequence: CASSHRLVNEQFF. The DNA of the CDR3 is TGTGCCAGCAGCCACCGCTTAGTGAATGAGCAGTTCTTC.

The chain carries TRBV9 and TRBJ2-6, with 9 bases fitting TRBD1. CDR3 length: 17 amino acids. V lost 2 bases to trimming and J lost 1 base; unmatched junction nucleotides: 4. Germline V gene sequence: CDR1 SGDLS, CDR2 YYNGEE. The CDR3 bases are TGTGCCAGCAGCGTGAACAGGGGGCTTTCTGGGGCCAACGTCCTGACTTTC. Translation gives CASSVNRGLSGANVLTF.

This clone was observed a single time. This chain uses TRBV28 with TRBJ2-7; 8 bases match TRBD1. The CDR3 has 14 residues. V trimming: 7 bases; J trimming: 0 bases; junction bases outside the gene matches: 5. Germline CDR1 is MDHEN and CDR2 is SYDVKM. CDR3 in DNA: TGTGCCAGCATTCGGACAGGGAGCTCCTACGAGCAGTACTTC. Translation gives CASIRTGSSYEQYF.

This chain connects TRBV15 to TRBJ2-1; the D gene is possibly TRBD2 (8 bases). Germline CDR1 reads LNHNV; CDR2 reads YYDKDF (reference sequence). This CDR3 spans 16 amino acids. The germline V and J ends were trimmed by 6 bases and 9 bases, with 24 bases remaining between them. The CDR3 sequence: CATRPGTRGRQGEQFF. CDR3 sequence (DNA): TGTGCCACCAGGCCAGGGACTAGAGGGCGACAGGGTGAGCAGTTCTTC.

This chain joins TRBV4-1 and TRBJ2-2, with 11 bases matching TRBD2. CDR3 length equals 16 residues. Trimming cost V 6 bases and J 7 bases; bases outside gene matches: 10. Germline V gene lookup returns CDR1 MGHRA and CDR2 YSYEKL. The CDR3 loop is CASRILAGEGDGELFF. In DNA form, the CDR3 reads TGCGCCAGCAGAATACTAGCGGGGGAAGGTGACGGGGAGCTGTTTTTT.

V usage is TRBV27 and J usage is TRBJ2-3; 9 bases fit TRBD2. V gave up 3 bases and J gave up 5 bases; unmatched junction bases: 9. Per the germline V gene, CDR1 is MNHEY and CDR2 is SMNVEV (reference sequence). This CDR3 comprises 16 residues. The chain's CDR3 is CASSFSAGGHGDTQYF. In nucleotides, the CDR3 is TGTGCCAGCAGTTTCAGTGCGGGGGGGCATGGAGATACGCAGTATTTT.

The chain carries TRBV5-4 and TRBJ1-2; 9 bases map to TRBD1. The CDR3 totals 14 residues. Germline V gene data show CDR1 as SGHNT and CDR2 as YYREEE (reference sequence). The trim removed 2 bases at V and 4 bases at J, leaving 3 bases unmatched. The chain's CDR3 is CASSFVDRGYGYTF. For the CDR3, the DNA is TGTGCCAGCAGCTTCGTGGACAGGGGCTATGGCTACACCTTC.

The CDR3 DNA reads as TGCGCCAGCCTCGTCAGTTTCTCTGGAAACACCATATATTTT. Translation: CASLVSFSGNTIYF. J is TRBJ1-3 and V is TRBV5-1; D remains ambiguous. Trimming shortened V by 7 bases and J by 0 bases, and 11 bases separated the two germline ends. Germline V lookup: CDR1 SGHRS, CDR2 YFSETQ. This CDR3 region has 14 residues.

The V call is TRBV19, the J call TRBJ1-1, with 7 bases fitting TRBD1. Germline lookup yields CDR1 LNHDA and CDR2 SQIVND (reference sequence). The J segment lost 5 bases and the V segment lost 8 bases, leaving 14 bases of the junction unmatched. This CDR3 comprises 15 residues. Here the CDR3 DNA reads TGTGCCAGTTATGGGGACAGATCAGAGGAGACTGAAGCTTTCTTT. Residues: CASYGDRSEETEAFF.